Listed below are T cell receptor beta chains from one sample, sequenced in a study of cytomegalovirus exposure and HLA in healthy donors. Sequenced by immunoSEQ multiplex PCR; TCRdb stores in-frame clones only, minus some. The top ten clones hold 0.075% to 0.1% of a sample with about 200,000 clones, under 90% of them seen once. Source material: PBMCs. These receptors were collected from a boy aged 2 to 10 in good health and CMV-seronegative. The CDR3 runs from the conserved cysteine through the conserved F or W. A D gene is named only where the DNA matches it firmly. Not every row has a clone size; where given, it reads once, few, many or a size class.

v_gene: TRBV27; j_gene: TRBJ1-5; abundance: .; d_gene: TRBD1; CDR3aa: CASSSDRTQPQHF; CDR3nt: TGTGCCAGCAGTTCGGACAGGACCCAGCCCCAGCATTTT
v_gene: TRBV4-2; j_gene: TRBJ1-1; abundance: once; d_gene: .; CDR3aa: CASSQDLQSSRPEAFF; CDR3nt: TGTGCCAGCAGCCAAGATTTACAGTCAAGCCGCCCTGAAGCTTTCTTT
v_gene: TRBV7-2; j_gene: TRBJ2-5; abundance: .; d_gene: TRBD1; CDR3aa: CASSPRTGETQYF; CDR3nt: TGTGCCAGCAGCCCCCGGACAGGGGAGACCCAGTACTTC
v_gene: TRBV7-9; j_gene: TRBJ2-7; abundance: .; d_gene: TRBD1; CDR3aa: CSSSLLTGTGSYEQYF; CDR3nt: TGTTCCAGCAGCTTACTAACCGGGACAGGTTCCTACGAGCAGTACTTC
v_gene: TRBV6-5; j_gene: TRBJ1-6; abundance: few; d_gene: TRBD1; CDR3aa: CASRTPGQGDSPLHF; CDR3nt: TGTGCCAGCAGGACCCCGGGACAGGGGGATTCACCCCTCCACTTT
v_gene: TRBV7-2; j_gene: TRBJ1-6; abundance: .; d_gene: .; CDR3aa: CASSPGWSSSPLHF; CDR3nt: TGTGCCAGCAGCCCAGGGTGGTCTTCCTCACCCCTCCACTTT
v_gene: TRBV19; j_gene: TRBJ1-1; abundance: .; d_gene: TRBD1; CDR3aa: CASSVDRDTEAFF; CDR3nt: TGTGCCAGTAGTGTTGACAGGGACACTGAAGCTTTCTTT
v_gene: TRBV7-2; j_gene: TRBJ2-1; abundance: .; d_gene: TRBD2; CDR3aa: CASSSGLATNNEQFF; CDR3nt: TGTGCCAGCAGCTCGGGACTAGCGACCAACAATGAGCAGTTCTTC
v_gene: TRBV9; j_gene: TRBJ1-1; abundance: few; d_gene: TRBD1; CDR3aa: CASSSWTGLNTEAFF; CDR3nt: TGTGCCAGCAGCTCCTGGACAGGGTTGAACACTGAAGCTTTCTTT
v_gene: TRBV28; j_gene: TRBJ1-5; abundance: .; d_gene: TRBD1; CDR3aa: CASTQGFDQPQHF; CDR3nt: TGTGCCAGCACACAGGGGTTTGATCAGCCCCAGCATTTT
v_gene: TRBV10-3; j_gene: TRBJ2-3; abundance: .; d_gene: .; CDR3aa: CAISGWASDTQYF; CDR3nt: TGTGCCATCAGTGGGTGGGCCTCAGATACGCAGTATTTT
v_gene: TRBV6-1; j_gene: TRBJ1-1; abundance: few; d_gene: .; CDR3aa: CASSEQGSFNTEAFF; CDR3nt: TGTGCCAGCAGTGAACAGGGCAGTTTTAACACTGAAGCTTTCTTT
v_gene: TRBV10-3; j_gene: TRBJ2-3; abundance: .; d_gene: TRBD1; CDR3aa: CAISESRTGGEDTQYF; CDR3nt: TGTGCCATCAGTGAGTCCCGGACAGGGGGAGAAGATACGCAGTATTTT
v_gene: TRBV23-1; j_gene: TRBJ2-6; abundance: .; d_gene: TRBD2; CDR3aa: CASSRAGLAGTSTFPGANVLTF; CDR3nt: TGCGCCAGCAGTCGAGCGGGACTAGCGGGGACCTCCACCTTCCCCGGGGCCAACGTCCTGACTTTC
v_gene: TRBV6-1; j_gene: TRBJ2-7; abundance: .; d_gene: TRBD1; CDR3aa: CASSGGPGGFSYEQYF; CDR3nt: TGTGCCAGCAGTGGAGGGCCAGGGGGCTTCTCCTACGAGCAGTACTTC
v_gene: TRBV9; j_gene: TRBJ1-2; abundance: .; d_gene: TRBD1; CDR3aa: CASSVGQGAYYGYTF; CDR3nt: TGTGCCAGCAGCGTCGGTCAGGGGGCATATTATGGCTACACCTTC
v_gene: TRBV29-1; j_gene: TRBJ2-1; abundance: few; d_gene: .; CDR3aa: CSVGDTADLNEQFF; CDR3nt: TGCAGCGTGGGGGACACCGCCGACCTCAATGAGCAGTTCTTC
v_gene: TRBV5-1; j_gene: TRBJ2-7; abundance: few; d_gene: .; CDR3aa: CASSLGQGGEQYF; CDR3nt: TGCGCCAGCAGCTTGGGACAGGGAGGCGAGCAGTACTTC
v_gene: TRBV4-1; j_gene: TRBJ2-5; abundance: .; d_gene: .; CDR3aa: CASSQVVAKETQYF; CDR3nt: TGCGCCAGCAGCCAAGTGGTAGCAAAAGAGACCCAGTACTTC
v_gene: TRBV29-1; j_gene: TRBJ2-7; abundance: .; d_gene: .; CDR3aa: CSVEGRAYEQYF; CDR3nt: TGCAGCGTTGAAGGGAGAGCCTACGAGCAGTACTTC
v_gene: TRBV7-9; j_gene: TRBJ1-1; abundance: few; d_gene: TRBD1; CDR3aa: CASSLGQGASTFF; CDR3nt: TGTGCCAGCAGCCTAGGACAGGGGGCCTCAACTTTCTTT
v_gene: TRBV28; j_gene: TRBJ1-1; abundance: .; d_gene: .; CDR3aa: CASRSPMYTEAFF; CDR3nt: TGTGCCAGCAGGTCCCCCATGTACACTGAAGCTTTCTTT